The present TCR beta chain was sequenced within a study of breast tumors, draining lymph nodes, adjacent tissues. This clonotype has at least ten counts. The lymph nodes were axillary draining lymph nodes from breast cancer patients. TCRdb passed the multiplex PCR reads through MiXCR, listing each CDR3 protein once. Among 200,000 to 250,000 distinct CDR3 sequences listed, 30% to 35% were seen once. The V gene's germline CDR1 is LGHNT and CDR2 FRNRAP. This CDR3 comprises 15 residues. Trimming took 0 bases from V and 6 from J; bases not matched to a gene: 3. The V and J genes are TRBV12-5 and TRBJ2-2; TRBD1 agrees at 8 bases. The clonotype originates from a female donor with breast cancer. Some clones in this sample may be carry-over from other donors' samples. Sequenced sample: axillary lymph node tissue. The CDR3: CASGLVTGAPGELFF. DNA of the CDR3: TGTGCTAGTGGTTTGGTGACAGGGGCCCCCGGGGAGCTGTTTTTT.